One sample yielded the 19 T cell receptor beta chains listed below, sequenced in a study of radiation and T cells in renal cell carcinoma. Repertoires were generated with immunoSEQ multiplex PCR, while TCRdb's copy carries only in-frame clones and drops some. The repertoire holds 100,000 to 150,000 clones, with around 80% as singletons. Time point specified: blood 2 weeks post-SBRT. Treatment reported: 15 Gy SBRT to primary tumor, nephrectomy 4 weeks later. Sequences were derived from blood, sampled from a patient whose treatment included radiotherapy and nephrectomy. The receptor source for this set is a man aged 45-60 years with renal cell carcinoma.

The chain employs TRBV28 and TRBJ2-7; D possibly corresponds to TRBD1 (5 bases). The V and J ends lost 1 base and 4 bases respectively, with 14 bases between them. Germline V lookup: CDR1 MDHEN, CDR2 SYDVKM. The CDR3 runs to 15 residues. CDR3 protein: CASSLYPDINYEQYF. In DNA, the CDR3 is TGTGCCAGCAGTTTATATCCGGACATCAATTACGAGCAGTACTTC.

The chain has TRBV5-1 and TRBJ1-5; 9 bases align to TRBD1. Germline-derived CDR1 and CDR2 are SGHRS and YFSETQ. There are 14 residues in the CDR3. V dropped 4 bases and J dropped 5; count of bases not matched to a gene: 4. CDR3 protein: CASSPDRGDQPQHF. In DNA, the CDR3 is TGCGCCAGCAGCCCGGACAGGGGCGATCAGCCCCAGCATTTT.

This clone was detected once. The J gene is TRBJ1-1, the V gene TRBV6-5; TRBD1 matches 10 bases. The CDR3 is 14 residues long. Trimming took 0 bases from V and 11 from J; bases not matched to a gene: 6. Germline CDR1 and CDR2: MNHEY and SVGAGI. Here the CDR3 DNA reads TGTGCCAGCAGTTACTCGAAGCAGGACAGGGGGGCTTTCTTT. Protein sequence: CASSYSKQDRGAFF.

The rearrangement joins TRBV6-6 to TRBJ2-1, with D perhaps TRBD1 or TRBD2 (6 bases each). There are 13 residues in the CDR3. Germline V gives CDR1 MNHNY, CDR2 SVGAGI (reference sequence). Between the trimmed V and J ends, which lost 2 bases and 9 bases, there was a span of 11 bases. DNA for the CDR3: TGTGCCAGCAGTTACATAGGGGGGACTGAGCAGTTCTTC. Translation gives CASSYIGGTEQFF.

This clone was observed many times. This chain links TRBV4-2 with TRBJ1-1; TRBD1 might be the D (5 bases). Trimming removed 6 bases from V and 5 bases from J, with 16 bases in between. The CDR3 runs 14 residues. Germline V gene data show CDR1 as LGHNA and CDR2 as YNFKEQ. CDR3 in amino acids: CASSRGAGETEAFF. The CDR3 bases are TGTGCCAGCAGTAGAGGGGCAGGCGAGACTGAAGCTTTCTTT.

This chain uses TRBV7-6 with TRBJ1-1; 8 nucleotides agree with TRBD1. The CDR3 has 14 residues. V lost 4 bases and J lost 5; bases outside the gene matches: 6. From germline, CDR1 is SGHVS and CDR2 FNYEAQ. The CDR3 nucleotides read TGTGCCAGCAGCTCTCTGACAGGGGAGACTGAAGCTTTCTTT. Its protein product is CASSSLTGETEAFF.

The chain recombines TRBV2 with TRBJ2-5; TRBD1 agrees at 9 bases. The CDR3 is 15 amino acids. Germline trimming cut 6 bases from V and 5 bases from J; bases unmatched to any gene: 10. Germline V gene lookup returns CDR1 SNHLY and CDR2 FYNNEI. The CDR3: CASSERTGAGETQYF. CDR3 nucleotide sequence: TGTGCCAGCAGCGAAAGGACAGGGGCGGGGGAGACCCAGTACTTC.

Notes on this clone: Other DNA sequences in the same sample also yield this CDR3. The chain uses TRBV10-3 and TRBJ2-2; unclear D gene. This CDR3 contains 14 residues. The V end was cut by 0 bases, the J end by 3 bases, with 5 bases between. Per the germline V gene, CDR1 is ENHRY and CDR2 is SYGVKD. The chain's CDR3 is CAISESRDTGELFF. The DNA for the CDR3 is TGTGCCATCAGTGAGTCAAGGGACACCGGGGAGCTGTTTTTT.

V gene TRBV10-3 combines with J gene TRBJ2-7; TRBD1 matches 8 bases. In germline, CDR1 is ENHRY, CDR2 SYGVKD. V gave up 6 bases and J gave up 2 bases; unmatched junction bases: 6. The CDR3 consists of 14 residues. The CDR3 spells CAISGQGQTYEQYF. The CDR3, as DNA: TGTGCCATCAGCGGACAGGGACAAACCTACGAGCAGTACTTC.

This rearrangement joins TRBV4-2 to TRBJ1-2; the D is unclear. Trimming removed 0 bases from V and 4 bases from J, with 12 bases in between. The CDR3 covers 15 residues. Germline V gives CDR1 LGHNA, CDR2 YNFKEQ. The CDR3 reads CASSQELREGYGYTF. CDR3 in DNA: TGTGCCAGCAGCCAAGAACTGAGGGAGGGCTATGGCTACACCTTC.

This chain joins TRBV6-6 and TRBJ2-3, with D perhaps TRBD1 (6 bases). The CDR3 runs 14 residues. V was pared by 4 bases and J by 0 bases, with 8 bases between. From germline, CDR1 is MNHNY and CDR2 SVGAGI (reference sequence). In DNA, the CDR3 is TGTGCCAGCAGTTCAGGGGCTAGCACAGATACGCAGTATTTT. Its protein is CASSSGASTDTQYF.

This clone was recorded once. This sequence joins TRBV5-1 and TRBJ2-7, with TRBD1 matching over 8 bases. Germline assignment: CDR1 SGHRS and CDR2 YFSETQ. Unmatched junction bases numbered 9, after V lost 5 bases and J lost 2 bases. The CDR3 runs to 15 residues. CDR3 protein: CASRPSQGATYEQYF. The CDR3 nucleotides read TGCGCCAGCAGGCCGTCTCAGGGGGCTACCTACGAGCAGTACTTC.

As regards this clone: A junction end diverges from the germline sequence, so it may reflect a read error. The chain links TRBV7-7 to TRBJ2-2; 7 bases are a match to TRBD2. Per the germline V gene, CDR1 is SSHAT and CDR2 is FNYEAQ (reference sequence). The CDR3 runs 16 residues. In DNA form, the CDR3 reads TGTGCTAGCAGCTTAGAGGTAGCGGGCATTACCGGGGAGCTGTTTTTT. Translating gives CASSLEVAGITGELFF.

This chain links TRBV5-1 with TRBJ2-5; 7 bases line up with TRBD1. Losses at the gene ends were 2 bases for V and 5 bases for J; bases not matched to a gene: 6. Germline CDR1 and CDR2: SGHRS and YFSETQ. This CDR3 comprises 14 residues. In DNA, the CDR3 is TGCGCCAGCAGCTTCTTTAGACAGGGTGAGACCCAGTACTTC. Protein product: CASSFFRQGETQYF. The entire variable domain, with the rest obtained from reference TRBV5-1 and TRBJ2-5, is as follows: KAGVTQTPRYLIKTRGQQVTLSCSPISGHRSVSWYQQTPGQGLQFLFEYFSETQRNKGNFPGRFSGRQFSNSRSEMNVSTLELGDSALYLCASSFFRQGETQYFGPGTRLLVL.

V usage is TRBV6-1 and J usage is TRBJ1-2; D is perhaps TRBD1 (5 bases). V was clipped by 2 bases and J by 8 bases, with 21 bases between them. Per germline, CDR1 MNHNS and CDR2 SASEGT. The CDR3 is made up of 16 amino acids. CDR3 nucleotides: TGTGCCAGCAGTGAATGGTCGGTCGGGCAGGGCTTGGGCTACACCTTC. This encodes CASSEWSVGQGLGYTF.

Comments on this clone: A much bigger clone sits one base away, suggesting this may be a read error. The chain carries TRBV5-4 and TRBJ2-6; the D is unclear. CDR3 length: 13 residues. Between the trimmed V and J ends, which lost 2 bases and 1 base, there was a span of 1 base. Germline lookup yields CDR1 SGHNT and CDR2 YYREEE (reference sequence). The CDR3 region is CASSFSGANVLTF. CDR3 coding DNA: TGTGCCAGCAGCTTTTCTGGGGCCAACGTCCTGACTTTC. Combining the CDR3 with reference TRBV5-4 and TRBJ2-6 gives the whole variable domain ETGVTQSPTHLIKTRGQQVTLRCSSQSGHNTVSWYQQALGQGPQFIFQYYREEENGRGNFPPRFSGLQFPNYSSELNVNALELDDSALYLCASSFSGANVLTFGAGSRLTVL.

This chain uses TRBV29-1 with TRBJ2-7; 9 positions match TRBD2. The ends lost 7 bases at V and 1 base at J; junction bases unmatched: 5. CDR1 is SQVTM and CDR2 is ANQGSEA in the germline V gene. This CDR3 has 13 amino acids. The CDR3 coding sequence is TGCAGCGCGGGACTAGCACGTTCCTACGAGCAGTACTTC. This codes for CSAGLARSYEQYF.

This chain joins TRBV14 and TRBJ2-2; D gene uncertain. The CDR3 is made up of 14 amino acids. Trimming left V 4 bases short and J 1 base short, with 7 bases between. Germline V lookup: CDR1 SGHDN, CDR2 FVKESK. CDR3 nucleotide sequence: TGTGCCAGCAGCCCGACGGGGAACACCGGGGAGCTGTTTTTT. Protein product: CASSPTGNTGELFF.

J is TRBJ2-7 and V is TRBV6-5; D is perhaps TRBD1 (5 bases). The germline V gene encodes CDR1 MNHEY and CDR2 SVGAGI. V was shortened by 6 bases and J by 1 base, with 10 bases between the two germline ends. The CDR3 is 13 residues long. The CDR3 bases are TGTGCCAGCAGCCAGGGCGAATCCTACGAGCAGTACTTC. Translating gives CASSQGESYEQYF.